Below, 27 T cell receptor beta chains from the same sample are listed, as sequenced in a study of T cell responses to AZD1222 COVID-19 vaccine. This table comes from immunoSEQ multiplex PCR, and its TCRdb copy is limited to in-frame clones, with some not included. This table holds 75,000 to 95,000 clones, over 85% found once. The sequencing here drew on peripheral blood, taken on day 0 of AZD1222 vaccination. These receptors were collected from an adult in good health.

The chain couples TRBV11-3 to TRBJ2-3; the match to TRBD2 covers 8 bases. CDR3 size: 16 residues. V lost 4 bases, J lost 6 bases, and 12 bases stayed unmatched. Per the germline V gene, CDR1 is SGHNT and CDR2 is YENEEA. As DNA, the CDR3 is TGTGCCAGCAGCTGGGAGCGGGAGTTGTTGTTGGATACGCAGTATTTT. Translating it yields CASSWERELLLDTQYF.

The V and J genes are TRBV24-1 and TRBJ1-5, with 11 bases aligning to TRBD1. The CDR3 is 17 amino acids. Germline V gene sequence: CDR1 KGHDR, CDR2 SFDVKD. J lost 0 bases, V lost 4 bases, and 4 bases had no gene match. CDR3 bases: TGTGCCACCAGTGACCCGGGGACAGGGGGTAGCAATCAGCCCCAGCATTTT. This codes for CATSDPGTGGSNQPQHF.

This rearrangement joins TRBV6-5 to TRBJ1-3; TRBD1 is a possible D gene (5 bases). The CDR3 totals 15 residues. The germline gives CDR1 MNHEY, CDR2 SVGAGI. The V and J ends lost 7 bases and 0 bases respectively, with 13 bases between them. The DNA of the CDR3 is TGTGCCAGCACCCCCCCCCAGGGCTCTGGAAACACCATATATTTT. Its translation: CASTPPQGSGNTIYF.

The genes are TRBV3-1 (or the pseudogene TRBV3-2) and TRBJ1-6, with D hard to call. CDR1 LGHDT and CDR2 YNNKEL come from the germline V gene (reference sequence). V was clipped by 4 bases and J by 0 bases, with 10 bases between them. The CDR3 has 16 residues. The CDR3 region is CASSPPRGSYNSPLHF. The DNA for the CDR3 is TGTGCCAGCAGCCCTCCACGGGGCTCCTATAATTCACCCCTCCACTTT.

V is TRBV6-5 and J is TRBJ2-7; either TRBD1 or TRBD2 may supply D (6 bases each). The germline V gene has CDR1 MNHEY and CDR2 SVGAGI. This CDR3 has 12 amino acids. Trimming removed 6 bases at V and 7 bases at J, with 13 bases between. The CDR3: CASRGGLLEQYF. The DNA of the CDR3 is TGTGCCAGCAGGGGGGGCCTTTTGGAGCAGTACTTC.

The rearrangement links TRBV11-3 to TRBJ1-1; the match to TRBD1 covers 7 bases. Per the germline V gene, CDR1 is SGHNT and CDR2 is YENEEA. V dropped 1 base and J dropped 11; count of bases not matched to a gene: 7. CDR3 length equals 13 residues. The CDR3 spells CASSLGRQGGAFF. The CDR3 nucleotides read TGTGCCAGCAGCTTAGGGAGACAGGGAGGGGCTTTCTTT.

The genes are TRBV28 and TRBJ2-3; D remains ambiguous. Germline V gene data show CDR1 as MDHEN and CDR2 as SYDVKM. V lost 6 bases and J lost 0, with 10 bases in between. The CDR3 length is 14 residues. The DNA of the CDR3 is TGTGCCAGCAGCCTCACCGATAGCACAGATACGCAGTATTTT. It codes for CASSLTDSTDTQYF.

This clone appeared a single time. The chain uses TRBV24-1 and TRBJ2-1; 8 bases are shared with TRBD2. CDR1 is KGHDR, CDR2 SFDVKD, per germline. The CDR3 consists of 18 residues. Trimming took 4 bases from V and 3 from J; bases not matched to a gene: 13. The CDR3, as DNA: TGTGCCACCAGTGAAGCGATTGGAAGCGGGAGAAGCTACAATGAGCAGTTCTTC. Amino acids: CATSEAIGSGRSYNEQFF.

A word on this clone: The sample contains more than one DNA sequence encoding this CDR3. V and J are TRBV6-5 and TRBJ1-2, with 10 bases fitting TRBD1. V was pared by 6 bases and J by 0 bases, with 4 bases of the junction left unmatched. In germline, CDR1 is MNHEY, CDR2 SVGAGI. This CDR3 has 15 amino acids. CDR3 protein: CASRTGQGANYGYTF. The CDR3 nucleotides are TGTGCCAGCAGAACAGGACAGGGGGCTAACTATGGCTACACCTTC.

The genes are TRBV29-1 and TRBJ1-5; tentatively, D is TRBD1 (5 bases). CDR1 and CDR2 from the germline V gene are SQVTM and ANQGSEA. Trimming stripped 4 bases from V and 4 bases from J, with 11 bases between. The CDR3 runs 13 residues. Here the CDR3 DNA reads TGCAGCGTTGCAGGGCAGACTAATCAGCCCCAGCATTTT. Its protein is CSVAGQTNQPQHF. The whole variable domain, remainder taken from reference TRBV29-1 and TRBJ1-5, is SAVISQKPSRDICQRGTSLTIQCQVDSQVTMMFWYRQQPGQSLTLIATANQGSEATYESGFVIDKFPISRPNLTFSTLTVSNMSPEDSSIYLCSVAGQTNQPQHFGDGTRLSIL.

The chain combines TRBV25-1 with TRBJ1-2; possible D gene TRBD1, 6 bases. This CDR3 contains 13 residues. The V end was cut by 6 bases, the J end by 6 bases, with 14 bases between. Germline lookup yields CDR1 MGHDK and CDR2 SYGVNS. The CDR3 loop is CASRSGTMNGYTF. CDR3 DNA: TGTGCCAGCAGGTCCGGGACAATGAATGGCTACACCTTC.

Remarks on this clone: Other DNA sequences in the sample encode the same CDR3. The chain employs TRBV18 and TRBJ1-5; weak D call: TRBD1 (5 bases). The germline V gene has CDR1 KGHSH and CDR2 LQKENI. Trimming shortened V by 3 bases and J by 7 bases, and 10 bases separated the two germline ends. The CDR3 covers 13 residues. The CDR3 region has the DNA TGTGCCAGCTCACCGCAGGGAAGCCAGCCCCAGCATTTT. Protein product: CASSPQGSQPQHF. The variable domain in full, with the rest retrieved from reference TRBV18 and TRBJ1-5, is NAGVMQNPRHLVRRRGQEARLRCSPMKGHSHVYWYRQLPEEGLKFMVYLQKENIIDESGMPKERFSAEFPKEGPSILRIQQVVRGDSAAYFCASSPQGSQPQHFGDGTRLSIL.

V gene TRBV28 combines with J gene TRBJ2-7; 10 positions agree with TRBD2. Germline values: CDR1 MDHEN, CDR2 SYDVKM. The CDR3 loop spans 14 amino acids. The ends lost 7 bases at V and 5 bases at J; junction bases unmatched: 8. CDR3 in amino acids: CASNEREGVNEQYF. The CDR3, as DNA: TGTGCCAGCAACGAGCGGGAGGGCGTGAACGAGCAGTACTTC.

This chain connects TRBV4-3 to TRBJ2-7; 7 positions agree with TRBD2. With 6 bases clipped from V and 3 bases from J, the junction kept 8 bases outside the gene matches. The CDR3 is made up of 14 amino acids. Germline V gene lookup returns CDR1 LGHNA and CDR2 YSLEER. CDR3 residues: CASSRSLASYEQYF. CDR3 nucleotide sequence: TGCGCCAGCAGTAGGTCACTAGCGAGCTACGAGCAGTACTTC.

The rearrangement links TRBV7-8 to TRBJ1-3, with D maybe TRBD1 (6 bases). This CDR3 is built from 18 residues. Deletions cut 2 bases from V and 8 bases from J, with 25 bases between. Germline values: CDR1 SGHVS, CDR2 FQNEAQ. The CDR3 reads CASSLSLLQGRREDTIYF. CDR3 coding DNA: TGTGCCAGCAGCTTAAGCCTACTACAGGGCAGGAGAGAGGACACCATATATTTT.

DNA of the CDR3: TGTGCCAGTAGTATTCAGGGTTGGGGCCTTCAGCCCCAGCATTTT. Translation: CASSIQGWGLQPQHF. The chain carries TRBV19 and TRBJ1-5; weak D call: TRBD1 (5 bases). Per germline, CDR1 LNHDA and CDR2 SQIVND (reference sequence). The CDR3 consists of 15 residues. The V gene lost 3 bases and the J gene lost 6 bases, with 15 bases spanning the gap. The full variable domain, rest sourced from reference TRBV19 and TRBJ1-5, is DGGITQSPKYLFRKEGQNVTLSCEQNLNHDAMYWYRQDPGQGLRLIYYSQIVNDFQKGDIAEGYSVSREKKESFPLTVTSAQKNPTAFYLCASSIQGWGLQPQHFGDGTRLSIL.

This chain connects TRBV24-1 to TRBJ2-7; D ambiguous. The V and J ends lost 4 bases and 4 bases respectively, with 13 bases between them. There are 14 residues in the CDR3. Looked up from germline, CDR1 is KGHDR and CDR2 is SFDVKD. CDR3 region: CATSDPTWNYEQYF. The CDR3 DNA follows: TGTGCCACCAGTGACCCCACTTGGAATTACGAGCAGTACTTC.

A word on this clone: A read error may account for a junction end that differs from germline. Distinct nucleotide sequences in the sample also encode this CDR3. V gene TRBV24-1 combines with J gene TRBJ2-1; 8 bases are a match to TRBD1. The germline V gene has CDR1 KGHDR and CDR2 SFDVKD. The CDR3 runs 14 residues. This CDR3 reads CATSDFRGTGEQFF. Written as DNA, the CDR3 is TGTGCCACCAGCGATTTTCGCGGGACAGGTGAGCAGTTCTTC.

This chain links TRBV6-5 with TRBJ2-7; D not certain. This CDR3 region has 11 residues. Deletions cut 7 bases from V and 4 bases from J, with 8 bases between. Germline V gives CDR1 MNHEY, CDR2 SVGAGI. CDR3 region: CASTLEYEQYF. The CDR3 region has the DNA TGTGCCAGCACCTTAGAATACGAGCAGTACTTC.

In nucleotides, the CDR3 is TGTGCCACCGGAGAGGGGGGCGGAAACACCATATATTTT. It is translated as CATGEGGGNTIYF. J is TRBJ1-3 and V is TRBV7-7, with D possibly being TRBD1 (6 bases). V lost 10 bases, J lost 4 bases, and 14 bases lay in between. This CDR3 region has 13 residues. Germline CDR1 SSHAT, CDR2 FNYEAQ (reference sequence).

This clone has just one count. The chain recombines TRBV5-1 with TRBJ2-7; 9 bases fit TRBD1. The CDR3 runs 16 residues. Germline V gives CDR1 SGHRS, CDR2 YFSETQ. After removal of 4 bases from V and 3 bases from J, the junction contained 11 bases not matched to a gene. The CDR3 nucleotides are TGCGCCAGCAGCCGAATACCGGGACAGGGACTCTACGAGCAGTACTTC. It translates to CASSRIPGQGLYEQYF.

This chain connects TRBV13 to TRBJ2-6; TRBD2 agrees at 8 bases. Germline-derived CDR1 and CDR2 are PRHDT and FYEKMQ (reference sequence). Trimming removed 6 bases from V and 1 base from J; junction bases left unmatched: 8. The CDR3 is 17 amino acids. The CDR3 spells CASSHIAGRSGANVLTF. The CDR3 nucleotides are TGTGCCAGCAGTCATATAGCGGGACGTTCTGGGGCCAACGTCCTGACTTTC.

The chain has TRBV6-5 and TRBJ2-5; possibly TRBD1 for D (5 bases). The V end lost 8 bases, the J end lost 4 bases, and 14 bases lay between the germline ends. Germline-derived CDR1 and CDR2 are MNHEY and SVGAGI. The CDR3 runs to 13 residues. The CDR3 loop is CASSSRGGETQYF. CDR3 DNA: TGTGCCAGCTCATCTAGGGGTGGAGAGACCCAGTACTTC.

V gene TRBV9 combines with J gene TRBJ2-1; D call uncertain. There are 15 residues in the CDR3. Germline V gene lookup returns CDR1 SGDLS and CDR2 YYNGEE. The V end was cut by 4 bases, the J end by 1 base, with 12 bases between. The CDR3 DNA follows: TGTGCCAGCAGCCGCCTATTAGATTCCTACAATGAGCAGTTCTTC. This encodes CASSRLLDSYNEQFF. The full variable domain, its missing parts supplied by reference TRBV9 and TRBJ2-1, is DSGVTQTPKHLITATGQRVTLRCSPRSGDLSVYWYQQSLDQGLQFLIQYYNGEERAKGNILERFSAQQFPDLHSELNLSSLELGDSALYFCASSRLLDSYNEQFFGPGTRLTVL.

This chain links TRBV5-5 with TRBJ2-5, with D maybe TRBD1 (6 bases). Trimming removed 4 bases at V and 5 bases at J, with 18 bases between. Per the germline V gene, CDR1 is SGHKS and CDR2 is YYEKEE (reference sequence). The CDR3 covers 15 residues. CDR3 in amino acids: CASSGTPPLEETQYF. The CDR3 coding sequence is TGTGCCAGCAGCGGGACACCCCCGCTTGAGGAGACCCAGTACTTC.

This rearrangement joins TRBV7-8 to TRBJ1-5, with D possibly being TRBD1 (5 bases). Trimming cost V 4 bases and J 6 bases, with 16 bases left between them. This CDR3 has 15 amino acids. CDR1 and CDR2 (germline): SGHVS, FQNEAQ. The CDR3 sequence is CASSSGLGFGQPQHF. Here the CDR3 DNA reads TGTGCCAGCAGCTCAGGGCTGGGGTTCGGTCAGCCCCAGCATTTT.

This clone was seen only once. The chain recombines TRBV9 with TRBJ1-1, with unresolved D. This CDR3 comprises 14 residues. V dropped 0 bases and J dropped 2 bases, with 8 bases sitting between them. Looked up from germline, CDR1 is SGDLS and CDR2 is YYNGEE. CDR3 loop: CASSVVMGNTEAFF. The CDR3, as DNA: TGTGCCAGCAGCGTAGTCATGGGAAACACTGAAGCTTTCTTT. Full variable domain (outside the CDR3, taken from reference TRBV9 and TRBJ1-1): DSGVTQTPKHLITATGQRVTLRCSPRSGDLSVYWYQQSLDQGLQFLIQYYNGEERAKGNILERFSAQQFPDLHSELNLSSLELGDSALYFCASSVVMGNTEAFFGQGTRLTVV.